This T cell receptor (beta chain) was retrieved from a study of blood T cell repertoires in COVID-19. About the study: Sites across the United States, Italy and Spain contributed samples from acute and convalescent COVID-19. The cDNA or gDNA used as material had been derived from T cells, B-cell-depleted T cells, or PBMCs.

Recruits, aged about 18 to 89 years, lived in some 25 US areas. A COVID-19 case was met by exposed participants within 2 weeks before study entry. Generated by immunoSEQ multiplex PCR, the TCRdb table keeps only in-frame clones and is missing some. The sample holds 400,000 to 500,000 clones, nearly 90% seen once. This clonotype originated in a woman between 18 and 30 years old who had been exposed to COVID-19. Specimen: PBMCs or T cells enriched from blood (not recorded which).

This CDR3 is CSVAGTGVETYEQYF. In DNA, the CDR3 is TGCAGCGTTGCGGGGACAGGGGTCGAAACCTACGAGCAGTACTTC. V and J are TRBV29-1 and TRBJ2-7, with 10 bases matching TRBD1. CDR1 and CDR2 (germline): SQVTM, ANQGSEA. The CDR3 extends over 15 amino acids. Losses at the gene ends were 4 bases for V and 2 bases for J; bases not matched to a gene: 8.